Following are 7 T cell receptor beta chains from one sample sequenced in a study of blood T cell repertoires in COVID-19. Profiled with immunoSEQ multiplex PCR; TCRdb holds only in-frame clones, not every one. The table has under 100,000 clones, 80% to 90% seen once; the top ten hold approximately 15%. Sequenced sample: peripheral blood. Receptors were obtained from a woman between 55 and 75 years old with acute or convalescent COVID-19.

This rearrangement joins TRBV4-3 to TRBJ1-4, with 9 bases matching TRBD1. V trimming: 3 bases; J trimming: 5 bases; junction bases outside the gene matches: 4. The CDR3 consists of 15 residues. Germline assignment: CDR1 LGHNA and CDR2 YSLEER. CDR3 amino acids: CASSQGTGMNEKLFF. The CDR3 region has the DNA TGCGCCAGCAGCCAGGGGACAGGGATGAATGAAAAACTGTTTTTT.

The chain uses TRBV25-1 and TRBJ1-4; D perhaps matches TRBD1 (5 bases). This CDR3 spans 14 amino acids. V was cut by 2 bases and J by 11 bases, with 15 bases left in between. Germline CDR1 is MGHDK and CDR2 is SYGVNS. The CDR3 loop reads CASSEGASVGKLFF. CDR3 DNA: TGTGCCAGCAGTGAAGGGGCAAGTGTAGGGAAACTGTTTTTT.

This chain links TRBV5-1 with TRBJ1-6, with D hard to call. Germline V gene lookup returns CDR1 SGHRS and CDR2 YFSETQ. This CDR3 has 14 residues. Deletions cut 3 bases from V and 8 bases from J, with 12 bases between. CDR3 sequence (DNA): TGCGCCAGCAGCTCGGTGGGGAGTGATTCACCCCTCCACTTT. Its protein is CASSSVGSDSPLHF.

This chain connects TRBV7-2 to TRBJ2-7; D remains unclear. V was pared by 5 bases and J by 4 bases, with 9 bases between. The CDR3 spans 12 residues. The V gene's germline CDR1 is SGHTA and CDR2 FQGNSA. In DNA, the CDR3 is TGTGCCAGCAGCATCGACACTTACGAGCAGTACTTC. It encodes CASSIDTYEQYF.

The CDR3 sequence is CASSEGSEGGDYGYTF. CDR3 coding DNA: TGTGCCAGCAGTGAGGGGTCTGAAGGGGGCGATTATGGCTACACCTTC. The rearrangement links TRBV6-4 to TRBJ1-2; 7 positions agree with TRBD1. The germline gives CDR1 MRHNA, CDR2 SNTAGT. The junction had 12 bases not matched to a gene; V was cut back by 3 bases and J by 5 bases. The CDR3 has 16 residues.

The chain uses TRBV15 and TRBJ1-1; no reliable D call. Trimming pared 0 bases from V and 2 bases from J, leaving 10 bases between. The CDR3 length is 15 residues. Germline CDR1 is LNHNV and CDR2 is YYDKDF (reference sequence). Here the CDR3 DNA reads TGTGCCACCAGCAGAGATGGCGGCAGCAACACTGAAGCTTTCTTT. This encodes CATSRDGGSNTEAFF.

The chain is built from TRBV25-1 and TRBJ1-1; D possibly corresponds to TRBD1 (6 bases). CDR1 MGHDK and CDR2 SYGVNS come from the germline V gene. V shed 6 bases and J shed 11 bases, with 16 bases lying between them. This CDR3 comprises 12 residues. CDR3 nucleotides: TGTGCCAGCAGAGAAAACAGGGAGAGGGCTTTCTTT. Its protein is CASRENRERAFF.